What follows describes a single T cell receptor beta chain. Its antigen is not known. The sample belongs to a study of blood T cells in healthy people across ages. General study findings and limits: Roughly linear age-related decline in beta diversity appeared, significant by age roughly 40. Diversity figures based on one million T cells were deemed too low.

The authors ran a second PCR of 7 to 11 cycles using a sample-barcoded 5' primer and a J-beta primer mix. Researchers report that a template-switch adaptor with 12 random nucleotides tagged each cDNA molecule. MiXCR, applied by TCRdb to the 5' RACE reads, yields one record per CDR3 protein. In the table there are about 2 million distinct CDR3 sequences, roughly 52% of which are singletons. This CDR3 region has 14 residues. Germline V CDR1 and CDR2: DFQATT, SNEGSKA (reference sequence). The chain couples TRBV20-1 to TRBJ2-1; D gene uncertain. Matching the DNA end better, TRBJ2-7 makes the J call doubtful. This clonotype was sampled from a woman aged 40 to 50 in good health. The sequenced sample consisted of blood. CDR3 DNA sequence: TGCAGTGCTAGAGCCCGATTCTCCTACAATGAGCAGTACTTC. The encoded protein is CSARARFSYNEQYF.